This T cell receptor (beta chain) was captured by sequencing in a study of cytotoxic CD8 clonotypes in ibrutinib-treated CLL (dated by TCRdb to the early 2020s). A note on the overall study: The cohort included some 14 treatment-naive and eleven to twelve relapsed/refractory patients; about 18 were IGHV unmutated. Cryopreserved peripheral blood mononuclear cells were obtained prior to treatment, at the time of response, and at either disease progression or sustained remission. Partial responses were observed in about 24 patients and complete responses in 2; after a median follow-up of 68 months, remission was maintained in 15 or so patients and progression was observed in approximately 12. Response samples were obtained after a median of 12 months of treatment, with a range of roughly 6 to 40 months. Every sample from remission and from progressive disease was obtained while the patients were still on ibrutinib. On average, each sample had roughly 250,000 productive templates and roughly 95,000 productive rearrangements. Longitudinal samples were available for about 30% of the roughly 90 trial participants.

Per the publication, the time point label means: around 25 months on ibrutinib. Around 1.8 micrograms of genomic DNA were extracted from cryopreserved PBMCs for TCR beta library preparation. Longitudinal blood samples from CLL patients receiving ibrutinib monotherapy were subjected to high-throughput TCR beta sequencing. Patients were enrolled in a phase 2 open-label single-center ibrutinib monotherapy trial. Overall study outcomes, separate from this receptor: Public clonotypes were rare and either shrank or stayed stable during treatment, and the rise in clonality at ibrutinib response reflected expansion of private clonotypes. An increase in clonality was observed at ibrutinib response, with clonality remaining stable during sustained remission and falling back toward baseline at progression. Sampling times were not matched between sustained-remission and progressing patients, and lymph node repertoires were not studied. At baseline, clonality was higher than in age-matched healthy donors and showed a strong correlation with circulating CD8+ T-cell counts.

As for this clone: The target of this receptor is not known. No much larger clonotype is one base removed from it; base qualities were not supplied.

On a MiSeq, deep resolution sequencing aimed for a depth between 1 in 1 million and 1 in 200,000 T cells, with each clonotype covered 10x on average. TCR beta libraries were generated with the immunoSEQ hsTCRB Kit. The study's own analysis went as follows. Data were analyzed with ImmunoSEQ Data Assistant and ImmunoSEQ Analyzer, with V, D and J genes assigned per IMGT definitions. Clonality, which ranges from 0 to 1, was calculated by subtracting the normalized Shannon entropy of productive rearrangement frequencies from one. Public clonotype analysis was restricted to overrepresented clonotypes comprising at least 0.05% of each patient's repertoire. Approximately 12 age-matched healthy donor repertoires from immuneACCESS were used as controls for clonality. Imported from immuneACCESS, the table was reduced by TCRdb to in-frame sequences with V and J called. These copies leave out some clones; in studies compared against another copy, an unresolved V gene accounts for under half, and the cause of the remainder is not known. V and J calls and clone size follow that table, whereas D and trimming were derived from the DNA. This sample lists 160,000 or so clones; 84% were detected once. Under 5.5% of the sample lies in the top ten.

The sequencing here drew on PBMCs, taken after 24 months of ibrutinib treatment. The clonotype was recovered from a human donor with chronic lymphocytic leukemia.

The sequence in DNA is TGTGCCAGCTCACTATCAGGGCATCTCTACGAGCAGTACTTC. Its amino acids are CASSLSGHLYEQYF. The receptor chain draws on TRBV18 and TRBJ2-7; possibly the D gene is TRBD1, per 5 matching bases. The germline V gene supplies CDR1 KGHSH and CDR2 LQKENI. V and J are truncated by 4 bases and 3 bases respectively, leaving an intervening sequence of 13 bases. The CDR3 numbers 14 residues from cysteine through phenylalanine. The CDR3 DNA has 42 bases and is translated from base 1. Extended through the reference TRBV18 and TRBJ2-7 proteins, this CDR3 yields the full variable domain: NAGVMQNPRHLVRRRGQEARLRCSPMKGHSHVYWYRQLPEEGLKFMVYLQKENIIDESGMPKERFSAEFPKEGPSILRIQQVVRGDSAAYFCASSLSGHLYEQYFGPGTRLTVT.